These 30 T cell receptor beta chains were sequenced from one sample in a study of blood T cell repertoires in COVID-19. TCRdb's table, derived via immunoSEQ multiplex PCR, lists solely in-frame clones and lacks some. The sample shows 200,000 to 250,000 clones, 80% to 85% of them seen only once. The sample taken for sequencing was peripheral blood. These TCRs come from a woman of 80 years or more with COVID-19, enrolled during active disease.

This chain connects TRBV25-1 to TRBJ2-1, with D possibly TRBD2 on 6 matching bases. Trimming removed 1 base at V and 10 bases at J, with 11 bases between. The CDR3 covers 13 residues. The V gene's germline CDR1 is MGHDK and CDR2 SYGVNS. The CDR3 protein is CASSESASAEQFF. As DNA, the CDR3 is TGTGCCAGCAGTGAATCAGCTAGCGCCGAGCAGTTCTTC. The full variable domain, with the rest looked up from reference TRBV25-1 and TRBJ2-1, is EADIYQTPRYLVIGTGKKITLECSQTMGHDKMYWYQQDPGMELHLIHYSYGVNSTEKGDLSSESTVSRIRTEHFPLTLESARPSHTSQYLCASSESASAEQFFGPGTRLTVL.

The chain couples TRBV30 to TRBJ1-4; perhaps TRBD1 as D (5 bases). The CDR3 covers 15 residues. Germline CDR1 GTSNPN, CDR2 SVGIG (reference sequence). Trimming stripped 0 bases from V and 4 bases from J, with 12 bases between. CDR3 in amino acids: CAWSVRRGDNEKLFF. In DNA form, the CDR3 reads TGTGCCTGGAGTGTCAGGCGGGGGGATAATGAAAAACTGTTTTTT. The full variable domain, with the rest looked up from reference TRBV30 and TRBJ1-4, is SQTIHQWPATLVQPVGSPLSLECTVEGTSNPNLYWYRQAAGRGLQLLFYSVGIGQISSEVPQNLSASRPQDRQFILSSKKLLLSDSGFYLCAWSVRRGDNEKLFFGSGTQLSVL.

The V and J genes are TRBV27 and TRBJ2-1, with 9 positions matching TRBD2. Germline CDR1 is MNHEY and CDR2 is SMNVEV (reference sequence). The V segment lost 4 bases and the J segment 6 bases; nucleotides outside the gene matches: 7. The CDR3 has 15 residues. The CDR3 DNA reads TGTGCCAGCAGTTATCGACTAGCGGCGACCAATGAGCAGTTCTTC. Residues: CASSYRLAATNEQFF.

The CDR3 DNA reads as TGTGCCAGCAGTTTAGTTGTACAGATCTATGGCTACACCTTC. Translated, it gives CASSLVVQIYGYTF. V and J are TRBV28 and TRBJ1-2; no clear D. This CDR3 is built from 14 residues. In germline, CDR1 is MDHEN, CDR2 SYDVKM. V dropped 2 bases and J dropped 4 bases, with 11 bases sitting between them.

The V and J genes are TRBV6-5 and TRBJ2-1; perhaps TRBD1 as D (5 bases). The CDR3 runs to 15 residues. Germline assignment: CDR1 MNHEY and CDR2 SVGAGI. The germline V and J ends were trimmed by 0 bases and 1 base, with 7 bases remaining between them. The CDR3 region is CASSYSAGSYNEQFF. For the CDR3, the DNA is TGTGCCAGCAGTTACTCGGCAGGGTCCTACAATGAGCAGTTCTTC.

The chain joins TRBV7-2 to TRBJ2-1, with 8 bases fitting TRBD2. The CDR3 is 15 residues long. In germline, CDR1 is SGHTA, CDR2 FQGNSA. The trim removed 4 bases at V and 2 bases at J, leaving 4 bases unmatched. CDR3 region: CASSSSGGTYNEQFF. In DNA form, the CDR3 reads TGTGCCAGCAGCTCCAGCGGGGGAACCTACAATGAGCAGTTCTTC.

V gene TRBV19 combines with J gene TRBJ1-6, with D uncertain. Germline values: CDR1 LNHDA, CDR2 SQIVND (reference sequence). V lost 4 bases to trimming and J lost 4 bases, with 11 bases between them. This CDR3 comprises 15 residues. This CDR3 is CASSNPAGYNSPLHF. The DNA for the CDR3 is TGTGCCAGTAGTAACCCGGCGGGTTATAATTCACCCCTCCACTTT. Looking up the rest from reference TRBV19 and TRBJ1-6 gives the full variable domain: DGGITQSPKYLFRKEGQNVTLSCEQNLNHDAMYWYRQDPGQGLRLIYYSQIVNDFQKGDIAEGYSVSREKKESFPLTVTSAQKNPTAFYLCASSNPAGYNSPLHFGNGTRLTVT.

This chain connects TRBV28 to TRBJ1-6, with 8 positions matching TRBD1. The CDR3 has 15 residues. The germline gives CDR1 MDHEN, CDR2 SYDVKM. J was trimmed by 6 bases and V by 7 bases; bases with no gene match: 8. DNA of the CDR3: TGTGCCAGCACCCCCCCGACAGGGGTTAATTCACCCCTCCACTTT. Protein product: CASTPPTGVNSPLHF.

The genes are TRBV5-6 and TRBJ2-3, with D tentatively TRBD1 (7 bases). V lost 5 bases and J 1 base, leaving 14 bases between the germline ends. The V gene's germline CDR1 is SGHDT and CDR2 YYEEEE. This CDR3 spans 15 amino acids. The CDR3 region is CASRRGGTGTDTQYF. Written as DNA, the CDR3 is TGTGCCAGCAGGAGAGGGGGGACAGGCACAGATACGCAGTATTTT.

The genes are TRBV5-4 and TRBJ2-1; D might be TRBD2 (5 bases). Germline CDR1 is SGHNT and CDR2 is YYREEE (reference sequence). Trimming took 0 bases from V and 4 from J, leaving 14 bases between them. The CDR3 extends over 16 amino acids. CDR3 residues: CASSLEGRVLYNEQFF. CDR3 DNA: TGTGCCAGCAGCTTGGAAGGGCGGGTTCTTTACAATGAGCAGTTCTTC.

This chain connects TRBV6-5 to TRBJ1-4; no reliable D call. The CDR3 runs 11 residues. Germline CDR1 is MNHEY and CDR2 is SVGAGI. Trimming cost V 7 bases and J 4 bases, with 4 bases left between them. CDR3 nucleotide sequence: TGTGCCAGCAATAGTAATGAAAAACTGTTTTTT. Translation gives CASNSNEKLFF.

In this sample, this clone turned up once. The chain couples TRBV5-4 to TRBJ1-1; D is ambiguous. CDR1 and CDR2 from the germline V gene are SGHNT and YYREEE (reference sequence). This CDR3 is built from 13 residues. The V end was cut by 0 bases, the J end by 7 bases, with 10 bases between. CDR3 region: CASSLGAANEAFF. DNA for the CDR3: TGTGCCAGCAGCTTGGGGGCAGCTAATGAAGCTTTCTTT. Full variable domain (missing parts from reference TRBV5-4 and TRBJ1-1): ETGVTQSPTHLIKTRGQQVTLRCSSQSGHNTVSWYQQALGQGPQFIFQYYREEENGRGNFPPRFSGLQFPNYSSELNVNALELDDSALYLCASSLGAANEAFFGQGTRLTVV.

The rearrangement links TRBV7-3 to TRBJ1-2, with TRBD1 as a possible D gene (5 bases). Germline loops: CDR1 SGHTA, CDR2 FQGTGA. There are 13 residues in the CDR3. With 5 bases removed from V and 8 bases from J, the gap between germline ends came to 15 bases. CDR3 region: CASSATVAGGYTF. DNA for the CDR3: TGTGCCAGCAGCGCGACAGTAGCTGGAGGCTACACCTTC.

This rearrangement joins TRBV19 to TRBJ1-5; D unresolved. Germline-derived CDR1 and CDR2 are LNHDA and SQIVND (reference sequence). The ends were cut back, 2 bases at V and 1 base at J, with 9 bases in the middle. There are 15 residues in the CDR3. The CDR3 DNA follows: TGTGCCAGTAGTATATTGGCTTTAAGCAATCAGCCCCAGCATTTT. Translated, it gives CASSILALSNQPQHF. The whole variable domain, filled in from reference TRBV19 and TRBJ1-5, reads DGGITQSPKYLFRKEGQNVTLSCEQNLNHDAMYWYRQDPGQGLRLIYYSQIVNDFQKGDIAEGYSVSREKKESFPLTVTSAQKNPTAFYLCASSILALSNQPQHFGDGTRLSIL.

CDR3 in DNA: TGTGCCAGCAGTCTGTCGCCCGACAGGGGAACCTTC. Translated: CASSLSPDRGTF. The gene calls are TRBV11-2 and TRBJ1-2; 8 nucleotides line up with TRBD1. The V gene end was trimmed by 6 bases and the J gene end by 14 bases; junction bases not matched to a gene: 11. The CDR3 covers 12 residues. Germline assignment: CDR1 SGHAT and CDR2 FQNNGV.

This chain joins TRBV5-4 and TRBJ2-3, with 13 bases fitting TRBD2. Germline CDR1 and CDR2: SGHNT and YYREEE (reference sequence). The J segment lost 9 bases and the V segment lost 4 bases, leaving 11 bases of the junction unmatched. The CDR3 is 16 amino acids. CDR3 sequence reads: CASSPATSGGAFTQYF. The CDR3 DNA reads TGTGCCAGCAGCCCCGCTACTAGCGGGGGGGCATTCACGCAGTATTTT.

The J gene is TRBJ2-5, the V gene TRBV4-3; no clear D gene. Trimming cost V 2 bases and J 4 bases, with 14 bases left between them. CDR3 length: 15 amino acids. The germline CDR1 and CDR2 sequences are LGHNA and YSLEER. The CDR3 spells CASSQSVGGLETQYF. The DNA for the CDR3 is TGCGCCAGCAGCCAATCTGTTGGTGGCTTAGAGACCCAGTACTTC.

Here the CDR3 DNA reads TGTGCCAGCAGCGTAGGCGAGGGGGCGGTGGAAAAACTGTTTTTT. It codes for CASSVGEGAVEKLFF. This chain uses TRBV9 with TRBJ1-4; 7 bases line up with TRBD1. The CDR3 covers 15 residues. The V gene's germline CDR1 is SGDLS and CDR2 YYNGEE. The junction had 7 bases not matched to a gene; V was cut back by 0 bases and J by 8 bases.

This clone was seen ten or more times. The rearrangement joins TRBV4-3 to TRBJ2-7; D is perhaps TRBD1 (5 bases). The CDR3 extends over 15 amino acids. Trimming cost V 0 bases and J 0 bases, with 9 bases left between them. Germline-derived CDR1 and CDR2 are LGHNA and YSLEER. CDR3 in amino acids: CASSQEAGPSYEQYF. For the CDR3, the DNA is TGCGCCAGCAGCCAAGAGGCAGGGCCCTCCTACGAGCAGTACTTC.

V is TRBV27 and J is TRBJ1-2, with TRBD1 as a possible D gene (6 bases). This CDR3 region has 13 residues. Germline V gives CDR1 MNHEY, CDR2 SMNVEV (reference sequence). V was clipped by 8 bases and J by 4 bases, with 14 bases between them. The CDR3 coding sequence is TGTGCCAGCGGTTCTGCAGGGGCCTATGGCTACACCTTC. Translated, it gives CASGSAGAYGYTF.

The V call is TRBV28, the J call TRBJ1-2; perhaps TRBD1 as D (5 bases). CDR1 and CDR2 from the germline V gene are MDHEN and SYDVKM. Trimming removed 2 bases from V and 3 bases from J, with 7 bases in between. The length of the CDR3 is 13 residues. The DNA of the CDR3 is TGTGCCAGCAGTTTACTAGGGGACTATGGCTACACCTTC. Encoded protein: CASSLLGDYGYTF.

The genes are TRBV5-1 and TRBJ2-1, with 8 positions matching TRBD2. After removal of 2 bases from V and 3 bases from J, the junction contained 16 bases not matched to a gene. The length of the CDR3 is 19 residues. Germline V gene data show CDR1 as SGHRS and CDR2 as YFSETQ. The CDR3 sequence is CASSLRIGTSSGLYNEQFF. In DNA form, the CDR3 reads TGCGCCAGCAGCTTAAGAATCGGGACTAGTAGCGGCCTCTACAATGAGCAGTTCTTC.

The CDR3 is CASNSLSQGDSYEQYF. The CDR3 DNA reads TGTGCCAGCAACTCCCTCTCACAGGGGGACTCCTACGAGCAGTACTTC. The chain is built from TRBV11-2 and TRBJ2-7, with 8 bases that match TRBD1. CDR1 is SGHAT, CDR2 FQNNGV, per germline. With 7 bases clipped from V and 0 bases from J, the junction kept 11 bases outside the gene matches. There are 16 residues in the CDR3.

The chain recombines TRBV3-1 (or the pseudogene TRBV3-2) with TRBJ2-7, with 8 bases identical to TRBD1. V was clipped by 3 bases and J by 5 bases; unmatched bases: 3. CDR3 length equals 13 residues. Germline loops: CDR1 LGHDT, CDR2 YNNKEL (reference sequence). The DNA for the CDR3 is TGTGCCAGCAGCCACTCAGGGGGCGACGAGCAGTACGTC. Translated: CASSHSGGDEQYV.

V gene TRBV19 combines with J gene TRBJ2-3, with 10 bases that match TRBD2. The CDR3 is made up of 20 amino acids. V shed 2 bases, J shed 2 bases, and the junction held 16 bases outside the gene matches. Germline V gene sequence: CDR1 LNHDA, CDR2 SQIVND (reference sequence). DNA of the CDR3: TGTGCCAGTAGTATATATGGGGCTAGCGGGGGTATATCTTCCACAGATACGCAGTATTTT. Translation: CASSIYGASGGISSTDTQYF.

The chain employs TRBV6-5 and TRBJ1-6, with 7 bases fitting TRBD1. The CDR3 sequence is 14 residues long. The germline V gene has CDR1 MNHEY and CDR2 SVGAGI. V was pared by 6 bases and J by 4 bases, with 3 bases of the junction left unmatched. The DNA for the CDR3 is TGTGCCAGCAGCCCGGACAGGTATAATTCACCCCTCCACTTT. It codes for CASSPDRYNSPLHF.

This clone occurred once. V is TRBV6-2 or TRBV6-3 and J is TRBJ1-2; TRBD1 matches 11 bases. Trimming at V came to 2 bases and at J to 8 bases, leaving 7 bases not matched to a gene. Germline V lookup: CDR1 MNHEY, CDR2 SVGEGT. The CDR3 extends over 15 amino acids. This chain's CDR3 is CASSYPGQGAKGYTF. The CDR3 DNA reads as TGTGCCAGCAGTTACCCCGGACAGGGGGCGAAGGGCTACACCTTC.

This clone was detected only once. The chain recombines TRBV2 with TRBJ2-3; 10 positions match TRBD2. J gave up 6 bases and V 2 bases, and 14 bases lay outside the gene matches. From germline, CDR1 is SNHLY and CDR2 FYNNEI. The CDR3 has 18 amino acids. CDR3 protein: CASSELRGLAGVRDTQYF. As DNA, the CDR3 is TGTGCCAGCAGTGAACTCCGGGGGCTAGCGGGGGTCAGGGATACGCAGTATTTT.

This clone was detected once. Other DNA sequences in the same sample also yield this CDR3. The chain uses TRBV9 and TRBJ1-1; possible D gene TRBD1, 6 bases. The germline gives CDR1 SGDLS, CDR2 YYNGEE. The CDR3 covers 14 residues. Trimming took off 3 bases at V and 1 base at J, with 10 bases between the two ends. CDR3 loop: CASSALQGNTEAFF. As DNA, the CDR3 is TGTGCCAGCAGCGCGTTACAGGGGAACACTGAAGCTTTCTTT.

This chain joins TRBV5-4 and TRBJ2-5; D possibly corresponds to TRBD2 (7 bases). V was pared by 3 bases and J by 4 bases, with 19 bases between. Germline V lookup: CDR1 SGHNT, CDR2 YYREEE (reference sequence). There are 16 residues in the CDR3. Written as DNA, the CDR3 is TGTGCCAGCAGCTCCTCGGGCGGGGGCTATAGAGAGACCCAGTACTTC. Translating gives CASSSSGGGYRETQYF.